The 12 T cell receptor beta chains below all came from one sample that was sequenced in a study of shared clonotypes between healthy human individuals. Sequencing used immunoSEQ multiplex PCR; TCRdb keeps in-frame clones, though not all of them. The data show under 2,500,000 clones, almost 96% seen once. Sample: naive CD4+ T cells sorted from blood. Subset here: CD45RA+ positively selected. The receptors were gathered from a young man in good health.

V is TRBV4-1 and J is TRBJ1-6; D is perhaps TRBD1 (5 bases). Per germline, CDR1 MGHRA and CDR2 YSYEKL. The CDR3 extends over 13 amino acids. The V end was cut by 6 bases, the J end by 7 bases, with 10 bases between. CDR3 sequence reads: CASRRGVNSPLHF. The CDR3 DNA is TGCGCCAGCAGGAGAGGGGTGAATTCACCCCTCCACTTT.

The CDR3 protein is CASSQSGGQGEETQYF. As DNA, the CDR3 is TGCGCCAGCAGTCAATCGGGAGGACAGGGAGAAGAGACCCAGTACTTC. The V and J genes are TRBV23-1 and TRBJ2-5; the match to TRBD1 covers 8 bases. TRBV23-1 is flagged as an ORF with uncertain function. V lost 0 bases to trimming and J lost 3 bases; unmatched junction nucleotides: 6. This CDR3 has 16 residues.

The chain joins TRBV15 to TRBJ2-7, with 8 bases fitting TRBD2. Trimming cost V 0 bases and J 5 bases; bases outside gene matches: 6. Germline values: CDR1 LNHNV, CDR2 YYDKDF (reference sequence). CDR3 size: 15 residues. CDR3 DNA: TGTGCCACCAGCAGAGATGACGGGAGGGCTAACGAGCAGTACTTC. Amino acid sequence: CATSRDDGRANEQYF.

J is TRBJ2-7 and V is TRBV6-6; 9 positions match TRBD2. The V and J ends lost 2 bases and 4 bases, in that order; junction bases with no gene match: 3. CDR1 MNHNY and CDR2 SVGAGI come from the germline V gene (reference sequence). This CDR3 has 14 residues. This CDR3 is CASSYLAGRYEQYF. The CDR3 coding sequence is TGTGCCAGCAGTTACCTAGCGGGGAGGTACGAGCAGTACTTC.

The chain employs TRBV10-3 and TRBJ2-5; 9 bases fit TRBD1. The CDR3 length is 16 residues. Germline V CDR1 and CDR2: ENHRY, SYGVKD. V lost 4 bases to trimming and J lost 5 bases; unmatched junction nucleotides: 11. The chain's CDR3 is CAISGARTGDIETQYF. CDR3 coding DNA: TGTGCCATCAGTGGCGCTCGGACAGGGGACATCGAGACCCAGTACTTC.

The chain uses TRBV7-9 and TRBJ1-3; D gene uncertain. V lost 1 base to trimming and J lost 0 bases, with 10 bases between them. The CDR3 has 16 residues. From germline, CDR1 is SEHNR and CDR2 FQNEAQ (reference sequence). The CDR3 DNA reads TGTGCCAGCAGCTTAGAAGGCCGGACCTCTGGAAACACCATATATTTT. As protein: CASSLEGRTSGNTIYF.

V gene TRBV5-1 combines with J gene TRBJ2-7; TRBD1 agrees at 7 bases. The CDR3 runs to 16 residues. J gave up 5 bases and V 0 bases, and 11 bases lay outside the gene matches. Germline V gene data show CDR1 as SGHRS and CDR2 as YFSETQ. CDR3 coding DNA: TGCGCCAGCAGCTTGGGACAGGGTCTTGACTTAGACGAGCAGTACTTC. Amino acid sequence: CASSLGQGLDLDEQYF.

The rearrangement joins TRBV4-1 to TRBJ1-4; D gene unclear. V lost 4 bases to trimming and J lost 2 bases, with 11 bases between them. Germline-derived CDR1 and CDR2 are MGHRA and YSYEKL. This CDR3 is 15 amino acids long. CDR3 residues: CASSLAGATNEKLFF. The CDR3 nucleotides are TGCGCCAGCAGCCTCGCCGGAGCCACTAATGAAAAACTGTTTTTT.

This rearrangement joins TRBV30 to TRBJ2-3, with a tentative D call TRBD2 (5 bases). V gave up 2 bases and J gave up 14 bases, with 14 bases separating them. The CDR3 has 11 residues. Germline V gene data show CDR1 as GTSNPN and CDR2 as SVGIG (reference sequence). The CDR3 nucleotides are TGTGCCTGGAGTCGTGAGGGTCGGGGGTATTTT. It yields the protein CAWSREGRGYF.

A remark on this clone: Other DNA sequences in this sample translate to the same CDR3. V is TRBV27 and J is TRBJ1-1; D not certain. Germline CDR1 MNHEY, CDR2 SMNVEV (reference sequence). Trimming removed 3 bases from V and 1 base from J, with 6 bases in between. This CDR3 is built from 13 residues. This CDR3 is CASSLWQNTEAFF. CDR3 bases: TGTGCCAGCAGTTTGTGGCAGAACACTGAAGCTTTCTTT.

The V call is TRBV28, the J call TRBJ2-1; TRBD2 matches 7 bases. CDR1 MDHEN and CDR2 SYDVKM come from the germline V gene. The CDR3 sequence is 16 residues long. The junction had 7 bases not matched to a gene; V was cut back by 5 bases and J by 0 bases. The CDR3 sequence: CASSAYLAASYNEQFF. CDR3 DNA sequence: TGTGCCAGCAGTGCCTATCTAGCGGCCTCCTACAATGAGCAGTTCTTC.

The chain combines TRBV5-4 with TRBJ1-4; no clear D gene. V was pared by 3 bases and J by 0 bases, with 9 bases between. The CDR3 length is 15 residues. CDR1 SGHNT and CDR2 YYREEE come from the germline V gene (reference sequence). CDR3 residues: CASSYAKSTNEKLFF. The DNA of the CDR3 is TGTGCCAGCAGCTATGCCAAGTCAACTAATGAAAAACTGTTTTTT.